The rows below give T cell receptor beta chains drawn from one sample of a study of identical twins. In TCRdb, the 5' RACE reads were re-called with MiXCR into one record per CDR3 protein. The table has more than 350,000 distinct CDR3 sequences, roughly 10% seen once. Sequencing used naive T cells sorted from blood. Source of these receptors: a woman aged 45-65 years in good health. The CDR3 runs from the conserved cysteine through the conserved F or W. A D gene is named only where the DNA matches it firmly. Clone size appears in some rows only: once, few, many, or a class for an expanded clone.

size: NA
V: TRBV18
J: TRBJ1-1
D: TRBD1
DNA: TGTGCCAGCTCGCCTCCGACAGGGGCCACTGAAGCTTTCTTT
CDR3: CASSPPTGATEAFF

size: NA
V: TRBV21-1
J: TRBJ2-2
D: NA
DNA: TGTGCCAGCAGTAAAAGCGGGAGGGCCTCGAACACCGGGGAGCTGTTTTTT
CDR3: CASSKSGRASNTGELFF

size: few
V: TRBV12-3/TRBV12-4
J: TRBJ2-2
D: TRBD2
DNA: TGTGCCAGCAGCCATAGACTAGCTAACGGGGAGCTGTTTTTT
CDR3: CASSHRLANGELFF

size: NA
V: TRBV20-1
J: TRBJ2-5
D: NA
DNA: TGCAGTGCCAAGAGCCAGGGGCTCCGGTCCCAGTACTTC
CDR3: CSAKSQGLRSQYF

size: many
V: TRBV28
J: TRBJ2-4
D: NA
DNA: TGTGCCAGCAGTACAGGGAGGGAAAACATTCAGTACTTC
CDR3: CASSTGRENIQYF

size: few
V: TRBV27
J: TRBJ2-5
D: TRBD2
DNA: TGTGCCAGCAGTCGACAACCTAGCGGGAGTGGTAAGACCCAGTACTTC
CDR3: CASSRQPSGSGKTQYF

size: few
V: TRBV30
J: TRBJ2-3
D: NA
DNA: TGTGCTAGGTCCCCGGGAACAGATACGCAGTATTTT
CDR3: CARSPGTDTQYF

size: many
V: TRBV4-1
J: TRBJ2-5
D: TRBD2
DNA: TGCGCCAGCAGCCAAGATCTTGTAGCGGGCGCAGAGACCCAGTACTTC
CDR3: CASSQDLVAGAETQYF

size: NA
V: TRBV3-1
J: TRBJ2-3
D: NA
DNA: TGTGCCAGCAGCCAAAGTCTGGGGTGGGGCACAGATACGCAGTATTTT
CDR3: CASSQSLGWGTDTQYF

size: many
V: TRBV3-1
J: TRBJ1-1
D: TRBD1
DNA: TGTGCCAGCAGCCGTACAGGGGCTAACACTGAAGCTTTCTTT
CDR3: CASSRTGANTEAFF

size: many
V: TRBV4-2
J: TRBJ2-7
D: NA
DNA: TGTGCCAGCAGCCAAGATTTTGGCGGGCCCCTCGAGCAGTACTTC
CDR3: CASSQDFGGPLEQYF

size: once
V: TRBV6-1
J: TRBJ2-3
D: NA
DNA: TGTGCCATAACCCCAGGGACAGATACGCAGTATTTT
CDR3: CAITPGTDTQYF

size: NA
V: TRBV5-5
J: TRBJ2-3
D: TRBD1
DNA: TGTGCCAGCACCGTGGCAGGGGGCCTGACAGATATGCAGTATTTT
CDR3: CASTVAGGLTDMQYF

size: NA
V: TRBV6-6
J: TRBJ1-1
D: TRBD1
DNA: TGTGCCAGTGGGACAGGGGGCACTGAAGCTTTCTTT
CDR3: CASGTGGTEAFF

size: many
V: TRBV29-1
J: TRBJ2-1
D: NA
DNA: TGCAGCTATATGCGATCCTCACCCCCCAATGAGCAGTTCTTC
CDR3: CSYMRSSPPNEQFF

size: NA
V: TRBV2
J: TRBJ2-3
D: TRBD1
DNA: TGTGCCAGCAATTACCGGGACAGTGACACAGATACGCAGTATTTT
CDR3: CASNYRDSDTDTQYF

size: NA
V: TRBV5-1
J: TRBJ2-1
D: TRBD2
DNA: TGCGCCAGCAGCACAAGCGGGAGTAATGAGCAGTTCTTC
CDR3: CASSTSGSNEQFF

size: few
V: TRBV6-1
J: TRBJ2-1
D: NA
DNA: TGTGCCAGCAGGACGGATTACAGCTCCTACAATGAGCAGTTCTTC
CDR3: CASRTDYSSYNEQFF

size: many
V: TRBV6-6
J: TRBJ2-1
D: TRBD2
DNA: TGTGCCAGCAGTTACTCAGGCCTAGCGGCCTCCTACAATGAGCAGTTCTTC
CDR3: CASSYSGLAASYNEQFF

size: NA
V: TRBV15
J: TRBJ2-1
D: TRBD2
DNA: TGTGCCACCAGCGACCGAACCGGGACTAAGAGCTCCTACAATGAGCAGTTCTTC
CDR3: CATSDRTGTKSSYNEQFF

size: few
V: TRBV14
J: TRBJ2-1
D: TRBD2
DNA: TGTGCCAGCAGCCAAGATTTGAGGACTAGCGGGAGGGGATCCTCCCCAGGCTCCTACAATGAGCAGTTCTTC
CDR3: CASSQDLRTSGRGSSPGSYNEQFF

size: NA
V: TRBV28
J: TRBJ2-1
D: NA
DNA: TGTGCCAGCAAGGGCTTAGCGAAGGGAAATGAGCAGTTCTTC
CDR3: CASKGLAKGNEQFF

size: many
V: TRBV7-9
J: TRBJ2-1
D: TRBD2
DNA: TGTGCCAGCAGCTCCCTAGCGGGAGGTCAGAATGAGCAGTTCTTC
CDR3: CASSSLAGGQNEQFF

size: NA
V: TRBV3-1
J: TRBJ2-6
D: NA
DNA: TGTGCCAGCAGCCAAGATGTGCCAGGAGGGGCCAACGTCCTGACTTTC
CDR3: CASSQDVPGGANVLTF

size: few
V: TRBV14
J: TRBJ2-1
D: TRBD2
DNA: TGTGCCAGCAGCCCCGGACTAGCGGGAGGGCCCTACAATGAGCAGTTCTTC
CDR3: CASSPGLAGGPYNEQFF

size: NA
V: TRBV7-9
J: TRBJ2-1
D: NA
DNA: TGTGCCAGCAGCTTATTCAGTTCCAGGAATGAGCAGTTCTTC
CDR3: CASSLFSSRNEQFF

size: few
V: TRBV27
J: TRBJ1-1
D: NA
DNA: TGTGCCAGCAGTATTCAGGGGAACACTGAAGCTTTCTTT
CDR3: CASSIQGNTEAFF

size: many
V: TRBV7-9
J: TRBJ2-3
D: NA
DNA: TGTGCCAGCAGGGGGGAGGATACGCAGTATTTT
CDR3: CASRGEDTQYF

size: few
V: TRBV24-1
J: TRBJ2-1
D: TRBD2
DNA: TGTGCCACTTCCCGGACTAGCGGTATGAATGAGCAGTTCTTC
CDR3: CATSRTSGMNEQFF

size: NA
V: TRBV5-1
J: TRBJ2-3
D: NA
DNA: TGCGCCAGCAGCTTGGTAGAGCAGCCCTCTAGCACAGATACGCAGTATTTT
CDR3: CASSLVEQPSSTDTQYF

size: NA
V: TRBV12-3/TRBV12-4
J: TRBJ2-1
D: TRBD2
DNA: TGTGCCAGCAGCCTACACAGCGGGAGGGGGGGGCATGAGCAGTTCTTC
CDR3: CASSLHSGRGGHEQFF

size: many
V: TRBV20-1
J: TRBJ2-3
D: NA
DNA: TGCAGTGCTAGTGCGGGTCCTTTTAGCACAGATACGCAGTATTTT
CDR3: CSASAGPFSTDTQYF

size: many
V: TRBV5-5
J: TRBJ2-7
D: TRBD1
DNA: TGTGCCAGCAGCCAAACAGGGGACGAGCAGTACTTC
CDR3: CASSQTGDEQYF

size: NA
V: TRBV5-1
J: TRBJ2-7
D: NA
DNA: TGCGCCAGCAGCTTGATTGCGGGCCACTACGAGCAGTACTTC
CDR3: CASSLIAGHYEQYF

size: NA
V: TRBV7-2
J: TRBJ2-3
D: TRBD2
DNA: TGTGCCAGCAGCCCAAACCGAATGACTAGCGGGAGTGCAGATACGCAGTATTTT
CDR3: CASSPNRMTSGSADTQYF

size: few
V: TRBV5-1
J: TRBJ2-5
D: TRBD1
DNA: TGCGCCAGCAGTTCCGGGACAGGCCTGACCCAGTACTTC
CDR3: CASSSGTGLTQYF

size: NA
V: TRBV6-5
J: TRBJ2-2
D: NA
DNA: TGTGCCTGCAGGTTCGCGAACACCGGGGAGCTGTTTTTT
CDR3: CACRFANTGELFF